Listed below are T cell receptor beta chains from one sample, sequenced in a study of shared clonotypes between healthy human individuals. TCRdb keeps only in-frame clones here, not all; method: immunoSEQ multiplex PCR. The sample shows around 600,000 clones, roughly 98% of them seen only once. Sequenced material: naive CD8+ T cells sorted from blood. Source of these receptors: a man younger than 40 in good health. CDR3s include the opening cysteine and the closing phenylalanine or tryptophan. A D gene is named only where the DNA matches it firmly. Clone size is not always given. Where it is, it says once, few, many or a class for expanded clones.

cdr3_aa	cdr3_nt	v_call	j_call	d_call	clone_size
CASSYSTSAPRGEQYF	TGTGCCAGCAGTTACTCGACTAGCGCGCCAAGAGGAGAGCAGTACTTC	TRBV6-5	TRBJ2-7	TRBD2	once
CATSGRTSKAKNIQYF	TGTGCCACCAGCGGACGGACTAGCAAAGCCAAAAACATTCAGTACTTC	TRBV15	TRBJ2-4	TRBD2	-
CASSEIGRGNTEAFF	TGTGCCAGCAGTGAAATCGGCAGGGGAAACACTGAAGCTTTCTTT	TRBV6-1	TRBJ1-1	-	-
CASSGRDLRSGANVLTF	TGTGCCAGCAGCGGGCGGGACCTTAGGTCCGGGGCCAACGTCCTGACTTTC	TRBV9	TRBJ2-6	-	-
CASSFRGPSGYEQYF	TGTGCCAGCAGTTTCCGTGGTCCTAGCGGGTACGAGCAGTACTTC	TRBV27	TRBJ2-7	TRBD2	-
CASSEWYSGSLYEQYF	TGTGCCAGCAGTGAATGGTATAGCGGGAGTCTCTACGAGCAGTACTTC	TRBV6-1	TRBJ2-7	TRBD2	-
CASSPQRPGNEQFF	TGTGCCAGCTCACCACAGAGGCCAGGAAATGAGCAGTTCTTC	TRBV18	TRBJ2-1	-	-
CASSYSQGFGTDTQYF	TGTGCCAGCAGTTACTCACAGGGCTTCGGCACAGATACGCAGTATTTT	TRBV6-5	TRBJ2-3	-	-
CASPPQDRTGELFF	TGTGCCAGCCCCCCACAGGATCGTACCGGGGAGCTGTTTTTT	TRBV6-1	TRBJ2-2	-	-
CSVWDISPYEQYF	TGCAGCGTTTGGGACATCTCCCCCTACGAGCAGTACTTC	TRBV29-1	TRBJ2-7	-	-
CASSPAERRKYTIYF	TGTGCCAGCTCACCCGCGGAAAGAAGAAAATACACCATATATTTT	TRBV18	TRBJ1-3	-	-
CASMRGPYNEQFF	TGTGCCAGCATGAGGGGCCCCTACAATGAGCAGTTCTTC	TRBV28	TRBJ2-1	-	-
CASSSRIHSYNEQFF	TGTGCCAGCAGCTCTAGGATTCACTCCTACAATGAGCAGTTCTTC	TRBV7-9	TRBJ2-1	-	-
CASSLTLADTETQYF	TGTGCCAGCAGTTTAACGCTAGCCGACACAGAGACCCAGTACTTC	TRBV28	TRBJ2-5	-	once
CASSLVSLYNEQFF	TGCGCCAGCAGCTTGGTGTCTTTATACAATGAGCAGTTCTTC	TRBV5-1	TRBJ2-1	-	-
CASSFTSGGYEQYF	TGTGCCAGCAGCTTTACTAGCGGGGGCTACGAGCAGTACTTC	TRBV7-2	TRBJ2-7	TRBD2	once
CASSPRDREQETQYF	TGCGCCAGCAGCCCCCGGGACAGGGAGCAAGAGACCCAGTACTTC	TRBV4-1	TRBJ2-5	TRBD1	-
CASSLPTSGRVTGELFF	TGTGCCAGCAGCCTACCTACTAGCGGGAGAGTTACCGGGGAGCTGTTTTTT	TRBV7-7	TRBJ2-2	TRBD2	-
CSVDGGDNNEQFF	TGCAGCGTTGATGGCGGGGACAACAATGAGCAGTTCTTC	TRBV29-1	TRBJ2-1	-	-
CASSYSQLEQYF	TGTGCCAGCAGTTACTCGCAACTCGAGCAGTACTTC	TRBV6-6	TRBJ2-7	-	-
CASSSRTGWSYNEQFF	TGTGCCAGCAGTTCCCGGACAGGGTGGTCCTACAATGAGCAGTTCTTC	TRBV28	TRBJ2-1	TRBD1	-
CASSFSQAYEQYF	TGTGCCAGCAGTTTCTCACAGGCCTACGAGCAGTACTTC	TRBV27	TRBJ2-7	-	-
CASSSLDSLYEQYF	TGTGCCAGCAGCTCCCTCGACAGCCTCTACGAGCAGTACTTC	TRBV7-8	TRBJ2-7	-	-
CASSSGGTAQETQYF	TGTGCCAGCAGCTCCGGGGGGACAGCCCAAGAGACCCAGTACTTC	TRBV7-9	TRBJ2-5	-	-
CSVPYWGQGTATGELFF	TGCAGCGTCCCCTATTGGGGACAGGGGACGGCCACCGGGGAGCTGTTTTTT	TRBV29-1	TRBJ2-2	TRBD1	-
CASSFPGQGGTDTQYF	TGTGCCAGCAGTTTCCCCGGACAGGGGGGCACAGATACGCAGTATTTT	TRBV28	TRBJ2-3	TRBD1	-